These 12 T cell receptor beta chains share one sample of origin, sequenced in a study of cytomegalovirus exposure and HLA in healthy donors. PCR amplification relied on 60 Vbeta primers (plus 13 Jbeta primers). The repertoire was sequenced with immunoSEQ multiplex PCR; TCRdb's copy has only in-frame clones and lacks some. The sample includes under 200,000 clones, around 80% of them seen just once. Material: PBMCs. These receptors were collected from a male donor in good health and CMV-seropositive.

The rearrangement joins TRBV11-3 to TRBJ2-7; D remains ambiguous. CDR1 is SGHNT, CDR2 YENEEA, per germline. The V end lost 4 bases, the J end lost 4 bases, and 8 bases lay between the germline ends. The CDR3 covers 12 residues. The CDR3 loop is CASSSPGYEQYF. The CDR3 DNA sequence: TGTGCCAGCAGCTCCCCGGGTTACGAGCAGTACTTC.

CDR3 DNA: TGTGCCAGCAGCCAAGATTCGGGGTTTAATGAAAAACTGTTTTTT. It specifies CASSQDSGFNEKLFF. The chain recombines TRBV4-2 with TRBJ1-4; D call uncertain. Germline CDR1 is LGHNA and CDR2 is YNFKEQ. V lost 0 bases to trimming and J lost 4 bases, with 9 bases between them. This CDR3 contains 15 residues.

V is TRBV5-1 and J is TRBJ2-6; D is ambiguous. Trimming took 0 bases from V and 0 from J, leaving 7 bases between them. Per germline, CDR1 SGHRS and CDR2 YFSETQ. The CDR3 length is 16 residues. The CDR3 nucleotides are TGCGCCAGCAGCTTGGAAGCGTTCTCTGGGGCCAACGTCCTGACTTTC. This gives the protein CASSLEAFSGANVLTF.

A single count supports this clone. The chain uses TRBV19 and TRBJ2-5; tentatively, D is TRBD2 (7 bases). The DNA end is more similar to TRBJ2-7, so the J call may be wrong. The CDR3 runs 18 residues. Germline CDR1 reads LNHDA; CDR2 reads SQIVND (reference sequence). This chain's CDR3 is CASSMGVGGLGGPDEQYF. DNA of the CDR3: TGTGCCAGTAGTATGGGGGTCGGGGGCCTGGGAGGGCCCGACGAGCAGTACTTC.

J is TRBJ1-3 and V is TRBV10-3; D might be TRBD1 (6 bases). Germline V lookup: CDR1 ENHRY, CDR2 SYGVKD. This CDR3 is built from 14 residues. V was cut by 7 bases and J by 0 bases, with 10 bases left in between. The CDR3 loop reads CAIKEGDSGNTIYF. CDR3 nucleotides: TGTGCCATCAAAGAGGGGGACTCTGGAAACACCATATATTTT.

The genes are TRBV28 and TRBJ1-5, with D possibly TRBD1 on 6 matching bases. Trimming shortened V by 6 bases and J by 6 bases, and 9 bases separated the two germline ends. This CDR3 spans 12 amino acids. Germline V gene lookup returns CDR1 MDHEN and CDR2 SYDVKM. DNA of the CDR3: TGTGCCAGCAGCCGGGACATTCAGCCCCAGCATTTT. It translates to CASSRDIQPQHF.

The chain joins TRBV27 to TRBJ2-1; D call uncertain. Trimming took off 6 bases at V and 7 bases at J, with 13 bases between the two ends. Germline V gene data show CDR1 as MNHEY and CDR2 as SMNVEV (reference sequence). This CDR3 spans 13 amino acids. The CDR3 nucleotides are TGTGCCAGCAGCCTAGGAATTGGGAATGAGCAGTTCTTC. It codes for CASSLGIGNEQFF.

The rearrangement uses TRBV7-9 and TRBJ2-6; tentative D call: TRBD2 (6 bases). V was cut by 4 bases and J by 4 bases, with 17 bases left in between. The CDR3 runs to 17 residues. CDR1 SEHNR and CDR2 FQNEAQ come from the germline V gene (reference sequence). This chain's CDR3 is CASSSPIGGMGANVLTF. The CDR3 bases are TGTGCCAGCAGCTCCCCGATTGGGGGGATGGGGGCCAACGTCCTGACTTTC.

The chain couples TRBV7-9 to TRBJ2-5; TRBD1 matches 7 bases. The CDR3 consists of 14 residues. Germline-derived CDR1 and CDR2 are SEHNR and FQNEAQ (reference sequence). V lost 3 bases to trimming and J lost 2 bases; unmatched junction nucleotides: 3. The CDR3 region is CASSLGTEQETQYF. The CDR3, as DNA: TGTGCCAGCAGCTTGGGGACAGAACAAGAGACCCAGTACTTC.

This sequence joins TRBV7-9 and TRBJ2-1; 12 bases line up with TRBD2. The CDR3 has 15 amino acids. V lost 6 bases to trimming and J lost 7 bases; unmatched junction nucleotides: 7. Germline CDR1 and CDR2: SEHNR and FQNEAQ (reference sequence). The CDR3 DNA reads as TGTGCCAGCAGGGGAATCGGACTAGCGGGAAATGAGCAGTTCTTC. Translation: CASRGIGLAGNEQFF.

The chain links TRBV9 to TRBJ1-4; TRBD1 matches 8 bases. CDR3 size: 15 residues. Germline V gene sequence: CDR1 SGDLS, CDR2 YYNGEE. The ends lost 4 bases at V and 8 bases at J; junction bases unmatched: 10. The CDR3 DNA sequence: TGTGCCAGCAGCTTTGGACAGGGACGCCACGAAAAACTGTTTTTT. This translates into CASSFGQGRHEKLFF.

The chain uses TRBV27 and TRBJ1-5; TRBD1 might be the D (5 bases). This CDR3 region has 17 residues. Deletions cut 6 bases from V and 6 bases from J, with 24 bases between. Germline V gene sequence: CDR1 MNHEY, CDR2 SMNVEV (reference sequence). The DNA of the CDR3 is TGTGCCAGCAGGTGTCGGAGGGGCCAGGGCGGGTTTCAGCCCCAGCATTTT. This translates into CASRCRRGQGGFQPQHF.